These 13 T cell receptor beta chains originate from one sample sequenced in a study of CD8+ T cells in alopecia areata. As the sequencing template, cDNA was produced by extracting RNA and reverse transcribing it. Data came from immunoSEQ multiplex PCR; TCRdb stores just in-frame clones and leaves some out. The sample carries 150,000 or so clones, over 80% recorded once. Sequenced material: CD8+ T cells sorted from blood, taken at week 0. All receptors come from a human donor with alopecia areata.

The rearrangement links TRBV7-6 to TRBJ2-7; D tentatively reads TRBD1 or TRBD2 (5 bases each). Trimming removed 4 bases from V and 4 bases from J, with 14 bases in between. This CDR3 region has 14 residues. The V gene's germline CDR1 is SGHVS and CDR2 FNYEAQ. Written as DNA, the CDR3 is TGTGCCAGCAGCTCCCTGGGACCTAAGTACGAGCAGTACTTC. Its translation: CASSSLGPKYEQYF.

About this clone: One end of the junction fails to match germline, which may point to a read error. This chain uses TRBV7-9 with TRBJ1-2; perhaps TRBD1 as D (5 bases). The CDR3 length is 14 residues. CDR1 SEHNR and CDR2 FQNEAQ come from the germline V gene (reference sequence). Written as DNA, the CDR3 is TGTGCCAGCAGCTCCCCCGGGGGGACCCCGATCGCCTTCTTC. This translates into CASSSPGGTPIAFF.

Only a few counts were recorded for this clone. The rearrangement joins TRBV6-4 to TRBJ2-1, with a weak D call TRBD2 (6 bases). V was trimmed by 6 bases and J by 5 bases, leaving 17 bases between them. CDR1 is MRHNA, CDR2 SNTAGT, per germline. CDR3 length equals 15 residues. The CDR3 DNA reads TGTGCCAGCAGCCCGGAAGGAGGGGACCACAATGAGCAGTTCTTC. Protein: CASSPEGGDHNEQFF.

This clone has only a few counts. The chain links TRBV5-1 to TRBJ2-7; D not resolved. CDR1 is SGHRS, CDR2 YFSETQ, per germline. This CDR3 spans 14 amino acids. V lost 8 bases to trimming and J lost 2 bases, with 17 bases between them. CDR3 DNA sequence: TGCGCCAGTACGATTGAAGGGCGCCCCTACGAGCAGTACTTC. It specifies CASTIEGRPYEQYF.

This clone appeared a single time. The chain employs TRBV7-9 and TRBJ2-7, with 7 bases lining up with TRBD1. The germline V gene encodes CDR1 SEHNR and CDR2 FQNEAQ (reference sequence). The CDR3 spans 14 residues. Trimming at V came to 5 bases and at J to 3 bases, leaving 7 bases not matched to a gene. The CDR3 DNA follows: TGTGCCAGCAGCCACCGGGACAGCATCTACGAGCAGTACTTC. Protein: CASSHRDSIYEQYF. Together with reference TRBV7-9 and TRBJ2-7, the CDR3 gives the full variable domain: DTGVSQNPRHKITKRGQNVTFRCDPISEHNRLYWYRQTLGQGPEFLTYFQNEAQLEKSRLLSDRFSAERPKGSFSTLEIQRTEQGDSAMYLCASSHRDSIYEQYFGPGTRLTVT.

The chain carries TRBV7-9 and TRBJ2-3; D gene ambiguous. Per germline, CDR1 SEHNR and CDR2 FQNEAQ (reference sequence). Deletions cut 4 bases from V and 2 bases from J, with 13 bases between. The CDR3 loop spans 15 amino acids. This CDR3 reads CASSSPRAPTDTQYF. The CDR3 DNA reads as TGTGCCAGCAGCTCCCCTCGAGCGCCCACAGATACGCAGTATTTT.

This clone was found a few times. V is TRBV5-6 and J is TRBJ2-1, with a possible D match to TRBD1 (6 bases). V was clipped by 2 bases and J by 3 bases, with 15 bases between them. Looked up from germline, CDR1 is SGHDT and CDR2 is YYEEEE. The CDR3 sequence is 16 residues long. In nucleotides, the CDR3 is TGTGCCAGCAGCTTCGGAACAGGGATCAGCTACAATGAGCAGTTCTTC. This codes for CASSFGTGISYNEQFF. Filled out from reference TRBV5-6 and TRBJ2-1, the complete variable domain reads DAGVTQSPTHLIKTRGQQVTLRCSPKSGHDTVSWYQQALGQGPQFIFQYYEEEERQRGNFPDRFSGHQFPNYSSELNVNALLLGDSALYLCASSFGTGISYNEQFFGPGTRLTVL.

The chain has TRBV20-1 and TRBJ2-1; TRBD2 agrees at 11 bases. The CDR3 extends over 11 amino acids. V lost 6 bases to trimming and J lost 11 bases; unmatched junction nucleotides: 3. Looked up from germline, CDR1 is DFQATT and CDR2 is SNEGSKA (reference sequence). The CDR3 loop is CSAGTSGKQFF. CDR3 bases: TGCAGTGCAGGGACTAGCGGAAAGCAGTTCTTC.

This clone has a single count. The chain couples TRBV11-2 to TRBJ2-7, with D hard to call. V lost 5 bases to trimming and J lost 5 bases, with 13 bases between them. From germline, CDR1 is SGHAT and CDR2 FQNNGV. This CDR3 has 13 amino acids. The CDR3 DNA reads TGTGCCAGCAGCCCCTTTACAGCGAACGAGCAGTACTTC. Protein product: CASSPFTANEQYF. Complete variable domain (other parts from reference TRBV11-2 and TRBJ2-7): EAGVAQSPRYKIIEKRQSVAFWCNPISGHATLYWYQQILGQGPKLLIQFQNNGVVDDSQLPKDRFSAERLKGVDSTLKIQPAKLEDSAVYLCASSPFTANEQYFGPGTRLTVT.

V gene TRBV5-6 combines with J gene TRBJ2-7; D not resolved. The V gene lost 0 bases and the J gene lost 5 bases, with 12 bases spanning the gap. The CDR3 has 14 amino acids. Germline V gene sequence: CDR1 SGHDT, CDR2 YYEEEE. The CDR3 here is CASSLAAGSDEQYF. For the CDR3, the DNA is TGTGCCAGCAGCTTGGCGGCCGGGTCGGACGAGCAGTACTTC.

The chain is built from TRBV9 and TRBJ1-2; maybe TRBD1 (5 bases). The germline CDR1 and CDR2 sequences are SGDLS and YYNGEE. V gave up 4 bases and J gave up 3 bases, with 13 bases separating them. The CDR3 extends over 14 amino acids. CDR3: CASSSSGTDYGYTF. DNA of the CDR3: TGTGCCAGCAGCTCCTCCGGGACGGACTATGGCTACACCTTC.

The rearrangement joins TRBV30 to TRBJ1-1; 7 bases are shared with TRBD1. In germline, CDR1 is GTSNPN, CDR2 SVGIG (reference sequence). J lost 7 bases, V lost 2 bases, and 7 bases had no gene match. The CDR3 consists of 13 residues. CDR3: CAWSRAGGVEAFF. CDR3 bases: TGTGCCTGGAGTAGGGCAGGGGGGGTTGAAGCTTTCTTT.

The rearrangement uses TRBV30 and TRBJ2-2; 7 bases are shared with TRBD1. Germline V lookup: CDR1 GTSNPN, CDR2 SVGIG (reference sequence). Germline trimming cut 3 bases from V and 6 bases from J; bases unmatched to any gene: 7. The CDR3 is made up of 14 amino acids. The CDR3 DNA follows: TGTGCCTGGAGGGCCGGGACAGCTGCCGGGGAGCTGTTTTTT. It translates to CAWRAGTAAGELFF.